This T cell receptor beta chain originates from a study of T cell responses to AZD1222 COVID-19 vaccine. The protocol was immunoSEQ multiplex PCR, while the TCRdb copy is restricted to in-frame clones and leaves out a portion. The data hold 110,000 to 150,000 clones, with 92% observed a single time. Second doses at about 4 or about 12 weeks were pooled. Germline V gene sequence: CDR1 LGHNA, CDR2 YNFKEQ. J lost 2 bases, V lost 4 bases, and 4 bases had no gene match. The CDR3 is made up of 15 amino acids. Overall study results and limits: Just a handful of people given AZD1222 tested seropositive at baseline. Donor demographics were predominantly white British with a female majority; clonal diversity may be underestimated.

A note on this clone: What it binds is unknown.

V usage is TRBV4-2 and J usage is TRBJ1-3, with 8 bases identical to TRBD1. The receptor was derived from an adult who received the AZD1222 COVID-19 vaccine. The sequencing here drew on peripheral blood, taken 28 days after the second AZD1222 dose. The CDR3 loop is CASSLLQGAGNTIYF. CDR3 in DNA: TGTGCCAGCAGCCTTTTACAGGGGGCTGGAAACACCATATATTTT.